The T cell receptor beta chain under discussion was sequenced for a study of cytomegalovirus exposure and HLA in healthy donors. Turning to the study itself: An earlier analysis found fewer than 120 million unique TCR beta sequences from approximately 190 million T cells. When 398 donors were genotyped, around 77% of them were found to fall in the Caucasian-associated ancestry cluster.

The germline gives CDR1 GTSNPN, CDR2 SVGIG (reference sequence). The CDR3 covers 14 residues. Trimming pared 2 bases from V and 4 bases from J, leaving 14 bases between. A note on this clone: Its antigen is still unknown.

The PCR had 60 Vbeta and 13 Jbeta primers. TCRdb's copy holds only in-frame clones and misses some; the assay was immunoSEQ multiplex PCR. The sample records around 150,000 clones, approximately 83% being singletons. General observations from the study: Later, an analysis found that common viral pathogens appeared to be linked with several of the most significant clusters.

Specimen: PBMCs. The sequence came from a man between 18 and 29 years old in good health and CMV-seropositive. The chain uses TRBV30 and TRBJ1-1; D gene uncertain. The CDR3 DNA reads TGTGCCTGGAGTCTCGTGGGTGGGAGCACTGAAGCTTTCTTT. Translated, it gives CAWSLVGGSTEAFF.